Each of the 22 T cell receptor beta chains below was sequenced from the same sample in a study of T cells in Graves' hyperthyroidism and ophthalmopathy. Researchers took RNA transcripts and amplified the TCR beta CDR3 regions from them. The primer set for the first-round RT-PCR of the TCR CDR3 was HTBI. TCRdb independently ran MiXCR on the multiplex PCR reads; one entry per CDR3 protein. The sample carries about 420,000 distinct CDR3 sequences, around 14% recorded once. Sequences were obtained from blood. The receptor set was obtained from a woman between 18 and 30 years old with Graves' hyperthyroidism.

This clonotype was seen many times. This rearrangement joins TRBV28 to TRBJ2-5; 8 bases align to TRBD1. This CDR3 is built from 13 residues. V shed 6 bases and J 7 bases; nucleotides not matched to a gene: 7. Per the germline V gene, CDR1 is MDHEN and CDR2 is SYDVKM. The CDR3 DNA follows: TGTGCCAGCAGCGACAGGGGCCCCCGGACCCAGTACTTC. Protein sequence: CASSDRGPRTQYF.

The chain employs TRBV6-6 and TRBJ2-5; D may be TRBD1 or TRBD2 (5 bases each). CDR1 and CDR2 (germline): MNHNY, SVGAGI (reference sequence). This CDR3 has 16 amino acids. The V end was cut by 0 bases, the J end by 2 bases, with 13 bases between. Here the CDR3 reads CASSYSSGRTQETQYF. The CDR3 bases are TGTGCCAGCAGTTACTCGTCGGGGCGGACGCAAGAGACCCAGTACTTC.

This clonotype was seen a handful of times. Given a much more abundant clone one base away, this may be a read error. The chain uses TRBV7-9 and TRBJ2-1, with 11 bases lining up with TRBD2. There are 15 residues in the CDR3. CDR1 is SEHNR, CDR2 FQNEAQ, per germline (reference sequence). Trimming removed 0 bases from V and 6 bases from J; junction bases left unmatched: 1. The CDR3 bases are TGTGCCAGCAGCTTAGCGGGACTAGCGGCCAATGAGCAGTTCTTC. Its protein is CASSLAGLAANEQFF.

The table lists this clonotype with a few counts. The chain has TRBV7-2 and TRBJ2-2, with D possibly being TRBD1 or TRBD2 (5 bases each). V dropped 5 bases and J dropped 7 bases, with 14 bases sitting between them. The CDR3 contains 14 residues. Germline CDR1 SGHTA, CDR2 FQGNSA. This chain's CDR3 is CASSPGTADGELFF. CDR3 bases: TGTGCCAGCAGCCCCGGGACGGCCGACGGGGAGCTGTTTTTT.

This clonotype was seen at least ten times. V gene TRBV30 combines with J gene TRBJ1-5; D remains unclear. The germline V gene encodes CDR1 GTSNPN and CDR2 SVGIG (reference sequence). The CDR3 runs 15 residues. V lost 3 bases, J lost 4 bases, and 16 bases lay in between. CDR3 sequence: CAWRLDGPGNQPQHF. For the CDR3, the DNA is TGTGCCTGGAGACTGGACGGACCTGGTAATCAGCCCCAGCATTTT.

The gene calls are TRBV20-1 and TRBJ2-5, with 8 bases aligning to TRBD1. CDR3 length: 15 amino acids. The germline V gene has CDR1 DFQATT and CDR2 SNEGSKA (reference sequence). V lost 4 bases, J lost 3 bases, and 10 bases stayed unmatched. The CDR3 sequence: CSATTGRDRKETQYF. CDR3 DNA: TGCAGTGCTACGACAGGCAGGGACAGGAAAGAGACCCAGTACTTC.

V gene TRBV11-2 combines with J gene TRBJ2-1; maybe TRBD1 (5 bases). CDR1 is SGHAT and CDR2 is FQNNGV in the germline V gene. The CDR3 extends over 15 amino acids. The V end lost 1 base, the J end lost 7 bases, and 14 bases lay between the germline ends. The CDR3 region is CASSLVAGPGNEQFF. The CDR3 region has the DNA TGTGCCAGCAGCTTAGTGGCAGGGCCTGGGAATGAGCAGTTCTTC.

With respect to this clonotype: Since a much larger clone is just one base distant, this may be a read error. CDR3 amino acids: CAGSESEGRGYTF. In DNA form, the CDR3 reads TGCGCCGGCAGTGAGTCCGAAGGCCGTGGCTACACCTTC. The rearrangement links TRBV10-1 to TRBJ1-2; unclear D gene. The CDR3 is 13 residues long. The germline V gene has CDR1 WNHNN and CDR2 SYGVQD (reference sequence).

This clonotype was counted many times. The chain joins TRBV3-1 to TRBJ2-3; D assignment may be TRBD1 or TRBD2 (5 bases each). The CDR3 is 17 amino acids. Trimming shortened V by 2 bases and J by 4 bases, and 19 bases separated the two germline ends. Germline V gene data show CDR1 as LGHDT and CDR2 as YNNKEL (reference sequence). Here the CDR3 DNA reads TGTGCCAGCAGCCAACCCATGACGACCGGGGCCCCAGATACGCAGTATTTT. As protein: CASSQPMTTGAPDTQYF.

The chain uses TRBV4-1 and TRBJ1-2, with 7 bases identical to TRBD1. The CDR3 runs 17 residues. From germline, CDR1 is MGHRA and CDR2 YSYEKL. Germline trimming cut 0 bases from V and 2 bases from J; bases unmatched to any gene: 9. The CDR3: CASSQDRRQGSNYGYTF. The CDR3 region has the DNA TGCGCCAGCAGCCAAGATCGGAGACAGGGCTCCAACTATGGCTACACCTTC.

This clonotype was detected ten times or more. The V call is TRBV5-5, the J call TRBJ2-5; 9 bases line up with TRBD2. This CDR3 is built from 18 residues. From germline, CDR1 is SGHKS and CDR2 YYEKEE (reference sequence). V shed 0 bases, J shed 0 bases, and the junction held 9 bases outside the gene matches. CDR3 in DNA: TGTGCCAGCAGCTTGGCACTAGCGGGCCCCGTGTACCAAGAGACCCAGTACTTC. The encoded protein is CASSLALAGPVYQETQYF.

The J gene is TRBJ2-3, the V gene TRBV28; D is perhaps TRBD1 (5 bases). There are 15 residues in the CDR3. Germline assignment: CDR1 MDHEN and CDR2 SYDVKM. V was cut by 5 bases and J by 1 base, with 13 bases left in between. The CDR3 nucleotides are TGTGCCAGCAGTAGGGGCCACCACCGCACAGATACGCAGTATTTT. It is translated as CASSRGHHRTDTQYF.

This clonotype was observed many times. The rearrangement links TRBV20-1 to TRBJ2-7, with D tentatively TRBD2 (5 bases). The CDR3 has 14 residues. The ends were cut back, 0 bases at V and 5 bases at J, with 14 bases in the middle. The germline V gene has CDR1 DFQATT and CDR2 SNEGSKA (reference sequence). CDR3 in DNA: TGCAGTGCTAGAGACCACTACAGAGGGAACGAGCAGTACTTC. It specifies CSARDHYRGNEQYF.

In its sample, this clonotype was seen many times. This chain uses TRBV18 with TRBJ2-7; 8 nucleotides match TRBD1. This CDR3 region has 14 residues. Trimming removed 2 bases from V and 6 bases from J; junction bases left unmatched: 6. The germline V gene encodes CDR1 KGHSH and CDR2 LQKENI. This CDR3 reads CASSPADRVGEQYF. CDR3 coding DNA: TGTGCCAGCTCACCAGCGGACAGGGTCGGCGAGCAGTACTTC.

This chain connects TRBV19 to TRBJ2-7; 10 bases are shared with TRBD2. Germline values: CDR1 LNHDA, CDR2 SQIVND (reference sequence). With 5 bases clipped from V and 0 bases from J, the junction kept 10 bases outside the gene matches. The CDR3 consists of 17 residues. As DNA, the CDR3 is TGTGCCAGTAGTGCCCCGGGACTAGCGACGAGCTCCTACGAGCAGTACTTC. Protein: CASSAPGLATSSYEQYF.

Many counts were recorded for this clonotype. The chain is built from TRBV12-3 or TRBV12-4 and TRBJ1-1; D remains ambiguous. The CDR3 is 16 residues long. Trimming removed 3 bases from V and 0 bases from J, with 14 bases in between. DNA for the CDR3: TGTGCCAGCAGTTTTGTTCAGAGTATCATGAACACTGAAGCTTTCTTT. As protein: CASSFVQSIMNTEAFF.

This clonotype was recorded at least ten times. The rearrangement links TRBV4-1 to TRBJ1-1; 9 nucleotides match TRBD1. Per germline, CDR1 MGHRA and CDR2 YSYEKL. The V segment lost 3 bases and the J segment 5 bases; nucleotides outside the gene matches: 7. CDR3 size: 15 residues. The CDR3 DNA is TGCGCCAGCAGCCAGCTAAGACAGGGGGGAACTGAAGCTTTCTTT. This codes for CASSQLRQGGTEAFF.

The table lists this clonotype with many counts. The chain is built from TRBV4-1 and TRBJ2-7, with D perhaps matching TRBD1 or TRBD2 (7 bases each). Deletions cut 8 bases from V and 5 bases from J, with 22 bases between. The CDR3 has 15 amino acids. Germline-derived CDR1 and CDR2 are MGHRA and YSYEKL. CDR3 region: CASAQGGGRGNEQYF. The CDR3 DNA sequence: TGCGCCAGCGCTCAGGGGGGGGGCAGGGGAAACGAGCAGTACTTC.

This clonotype was found many times. This rearrangement joins TRBV6-5 to TRBJ1-2, with D unclear. The V and J ends lost 4 bases and 7 bases respectively, with 13 bases between them. The CDR3 length is 13 residues. Germline V lookup: CDR1 MNHEY, CDR2 SVGAGI. In nucleotides, the CDR3 is TGTGCCAGCAGTTTCTTCGAGGAGAGTGGCTACACCTTC. Its translation is CASSFFEESGYTF.

About this clonotype: It may be a read error: a sequence one base away is much more abundant. The CDR3 region has the DNA TGTGCCAGCAGACACGGACAGGGGGCGAGGAATGAGCAGTACTTC. Its translation is CASRHGQGARNEQYF. This chain uses TRBV28 with TRBJ2-1, with 11 bases aligning to TRBD1. The J call may be incorrect, as the DNA end agrees better with TRBJ2-7. From germline, CDR1 is MDHEN and CDR2 SYDVKM. The CDR3 runs 15 residues.

The chain links TRBV4-1 to TRBJ1-4; perhaps TRBD1 as D (5 bases). The CDR3 consists of 14 residues. Germline V lookup: CDR1 MGHRA, CDR2 YSYEKL. The V gene lost 4 bases and the J gene lost 8 bases, with 14 bases spanning the gap. For the CDR3, the DNA is TGCGCCAGCAGCCCGGGACCGATAGGGGAAAAACTGTTTTTT. As protein: CASSPGPIGEKLFF.

The J gene is TRBJ1-2, the V gene TRBV6-1, with D possibly TRBD1 on 5 matching bases. V was pared by 5 bases and J by 3 bases, with 16 bases between. Looked up from germline, CDR1 is MNHNS and CDR2 is SASEGT. There are 15 residues in the CDR3. The CDR3 protein is CASSFQTGGDYGYTF. In DNA form, the CDR3 reads TGTGCCAGCAGTTTTCAAACCGGGGGGGACTATGGCTACACCTTC.